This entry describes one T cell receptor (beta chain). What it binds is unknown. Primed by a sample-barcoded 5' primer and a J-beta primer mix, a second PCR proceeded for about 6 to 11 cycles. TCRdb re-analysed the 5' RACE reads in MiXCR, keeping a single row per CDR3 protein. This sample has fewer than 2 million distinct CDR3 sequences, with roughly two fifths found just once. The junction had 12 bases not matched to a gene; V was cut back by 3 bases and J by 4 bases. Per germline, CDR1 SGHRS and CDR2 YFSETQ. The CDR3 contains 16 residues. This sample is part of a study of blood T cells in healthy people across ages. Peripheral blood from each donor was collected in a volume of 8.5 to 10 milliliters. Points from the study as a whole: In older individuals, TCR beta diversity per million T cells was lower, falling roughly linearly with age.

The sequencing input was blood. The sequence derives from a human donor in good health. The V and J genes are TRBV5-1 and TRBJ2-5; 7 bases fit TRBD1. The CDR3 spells CASSSQETGRGETQYF. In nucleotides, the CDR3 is TGCGCCAGCAGCTCCCAGGAGACAGGGCGAGGAGAGACCCAGTACTTC.